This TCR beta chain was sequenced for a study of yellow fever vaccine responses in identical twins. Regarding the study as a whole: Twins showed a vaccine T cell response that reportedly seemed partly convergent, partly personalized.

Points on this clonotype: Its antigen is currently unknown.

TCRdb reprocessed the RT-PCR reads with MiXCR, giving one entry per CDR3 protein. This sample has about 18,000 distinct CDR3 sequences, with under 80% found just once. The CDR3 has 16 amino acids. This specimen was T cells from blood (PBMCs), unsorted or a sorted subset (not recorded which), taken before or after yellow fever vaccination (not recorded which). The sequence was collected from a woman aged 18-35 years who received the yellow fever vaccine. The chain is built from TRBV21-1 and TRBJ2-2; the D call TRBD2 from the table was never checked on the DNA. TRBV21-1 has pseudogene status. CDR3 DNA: TGTGCCAGCAGTCCAACTAGCGGGGCCCCTACCGGGGAGCTGTTTTTT. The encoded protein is CASSPTSGAPTGELFF.